The 27 T cell receptor beta chains presented below share a single source sample, sequenced in a study of lymphopenia after photon versus proton radiotherapy. Generated by immunoSEQ multiplex PCR, the TCRdb table keeps only in-frame clones and is missing some. There are fewer than 35,000 clones in the sample; roughly 90% occur only once, and about 6.6% lies in the top ten. The sequences come from peripheral blood, collected from a patient treated with photon-based radiotherapy. The receptors come from a woman aged 50 to 60 with pancreatic cancer.

The DNA for the CDR3 is TGTGCCAGCAGTTTTAGACAGGGCGGCCAGCCCCAGCATTTT. Translation gives CASSFRQGGQPQHF. The J gene is TRBJ1-5, the V gene TRBV6-5; TRBD1 agrees at 7 bases. CDR1 MNHEY and CDR2 SVGAGI come from the germline V gene. The V gene end was trimmed by 4 bases and the J gene end by 7 bases; junction bases not matched to a gene: 7. There are 14 residues in the CDR3.

The chain is built from TRBV15 and TRBJ1-2; D not resolved. CDR1 is LNHNV, CDR2 YYDKDF, per germline (reference sequence). Between the trimmed V and J ends, which lost 0 bases and 6 bases, there was a span of 5 bases. The CDR3 extends over 12 amino acids. As DNA, the CDR3 is TGTGCCACCAGCAGAGATTTGGATGGCTACACCTTC. Translation gives CATSRDLDGYTF.

J is TRBJ2-7 and V is TRBV19, with 7 bases identical to TRBD1. The CDR3 loop spans 11 amino acids. Germline-derived CDR1 and CDR2 are LNHDA and SQIVND (reference sequence). V lost 8 bases and J lost 3; bases outside the gene matches: 1. The CDR3, as DNA: TGTGCCAGTGGGACAGTCTACGAGCAGTACTTC. Protein: CASGTVYEQYF.

The J gene is TRBJ1-4, the V gene TRBV29-1, with D perhaps matching TRBD1 (6 bases). The CDR3 sequence is 11 residues long. The V gene's germline CDR1 is SQVTM and CDR2 ANQGSEA. Trimming pared 3 bases from V and 7 bases from J, leaving 6 bases between. CDR3 sequence: CSVDRGEKLFF. DNA of the CDR3: TGCAGCGTTGACAGGGGTGAAAAACTGTTTTTT.

CDR3 sequence reads: CAWSGGVGGSSGNTIYF. For the CDR3, the DNA is TGTGCCTGGAGTGGGGGGGTCGGCGGCAGCTCTGGAAACACCATATATTTT. The gene calls are TRBV30 and TRBJ1-3, with D possibly being TRBD1 (5 bases). CDR3 length: 17 amino acids. Germline assignment: CDR1 GTSNPN and CDR2 SVGIG (reference sequence). V lost 1 base, J lost 0 bases, and 16 bases lay in between. The entire variable domain, with the rest obtained from reference TRBV30 and TRBJ1-3, is as follows: SQTIHQWPATLVQPVGSPLSLECTVEGTSNPNLYWYRQAAGRGLQLLFYSVGIGQISSEVPQNLSASRPQDRQFILSSKKLLLSDSGFYLCAWSGGVGGSSGNTIYFGEGSWLTVV.

The chain is built from TRBV28 and TRBJ2-3, with 9 bases that match TRBD1. V was pared by 11 bases and J by 7 bases, with 16 bases of the junction left unmatched. This CDR3 has 15 residues. Germline loops: CDR1 MDHEN, CDR2 SYDVKM. The CDR3: CAVTAGTGIVNTQYF. The DNA of the CDR3 is TGTGCCGTGACAGCGGGGACAGGGATTGTAAATACGCAGTATTTT.

The V and J genes are TRBV18 and TRBJ1-4; D remains unclear. The CDR3 covers 18 residues. V dropped 3 bases and J dropped 0 bases, with 17 bases sitting between them. From germline, CDR1 is KGHSH and CDR2 LQKENI. The CDR3 region is CASSPTPVSGTTNEKLFF. The DNA for the CDR3 is TGTGCCAGCTCACCTACCCCGGTCAGCGGGACAACTAATGAAAAACTGTTTTTT.

The rearrangement links TRBV11-2 to TRBJ2-1; D not resolved. V shed 2 bases and J shed 7 bases, with 6 bases lying between them. CDR1 is SGHAT and CDR2 is FQNNGV in the germline V gene. The CDR3 sequence is 12 residues long. The CDR3 bases are TGTGCCAGCAGCTTACTGGGGAATGAGCAGTTCTTC. Protein product: CASSLLGNEQFF. Drawing the rest from reference TRBV11-2 and TRBJ2-1, the complete variable domain is EAGVAQSPRYKIIEKRQSVAFWCNPISGHATLYWYQQILGQGPKLLIQFQNNGVVDDSQLPKDRFSAERLKGVDSTLKIQPAKLEDSAVYLCASSLLGNEQFFGPGTRLTVL.

The chain recombines TRBV19 with TRBJ1-4; 8 bases are shared with TRBD1. The CDR3 has 17 residues. The V gene end was trimmed by 7 bases and the J gene end by 4 bases; junction bases not matched to a gene: 14. Germline lookup yields CDR1 LNHDA and CDR2 SQIVND (reference sequence). The CDR3 sequence: CASTPPGGSRLNEKLFF. DNA for the CDR3: TGTGCCAGTACCCCCCCAGGGGGCTCCAGACTTAATGAAAAACTGTTTTTT.

This clone was counted once. This chain joins TRBV19 and TRBJ2-3; D may be TRBD2 (5 bases). With 4 bases removed from V and 2 bases from J, the gap between germline ends came to 25 bases. This CDR3 is built from 19 residues. Germline lookup yields CDR1 LNHDA and CDR2 SQIVND (reference sequence). The CDR3 protein is CASSKETTGGVTFTDTQYF. CDR3 coding DNA: TGTGCCAGTAGTAAGGAGACTACCGGTGGCGTAACCTTCACAGATACGCAGTATTTT.

This chain uses TRBV5-4 with TRBJ1-3, with 8 positions matching TRBD1. In germline, CDR1 is SGHNT, CDR2 YYREEE (reference sequence). Losses at the gene ends were 0 bases for V and 2 bases for J; bases not matched to a gene: 7. There are 17 residues in the CDR3. CDR3 loop: CASSLVPIQGAGNTIYF. The CDR3 DNA reads TGTGCCAGCAGCTTGGTTCCCATACAGGGGGCTGGAAACACCATATATTTT.

There are a few counts of this clone. The J gene is TRBJ2-1, the V gene TRBV27; TRBD1 agrees at 8 bases. CDR1 is MNHEY, CDR2 SMNVEV, per germline (reference sequence). This CDR3 contains 19 residues. Losses at the gene ends were 4 bases for V and 7 bases for J; bases not matched to a gene: 21. This chain's CDR3 is CASSSLFSGQVPTANEQFF. The CDR3 DNA reads TGTGCCAGCAGTTCATTATTCTCGGGACAGGTCCCTACCGCTAATGAGCAGTTCTTC.

CDR3 in DNA: TGTGCCAGCAGCTTAGCAGCGGGAGCCGGCGAGCAGTACTTC. Protein sequence: CASSLAAGAGEQYF. This chain links TRBV7-2 with TRBJ2-7; TRBD2 matches at 8 bases. This CDR3 has 14 residues. Germline lookup yields CDR1 SGHTA and CDR2 FQGNSA. Trimming took 0 bases from V and 6 from J; bases not matched to a gene: 4. The entire variable domain, with the rest obtained from reference TRBV7-2 and TRBJ2-7, is as follows: GAGVSQSPSNKVTEKGKDVELRCDPISGHTALYWYRQSLGQGLEFLIYFQGNSAPDKSGLPSDRFSAERTGGSVSTLTIQRTQQEDSAVYLCASSLAAGAGEQYFGPGTRLTVT.

The chain has TRBV5-1 and TRBJ2-7; D might be TRBD2 (5 bases). The CDR3 covers 17 residues. Germline V CDR1 and CDR2: SGHRS, YFSETQ. Trimming removed 0 bases from V and 0 bases from J, with 16 bases in between. CDR3 DNA sequence: TGCGCCAGCAGCTTGGTTCCGGAGGAACGAAGCTCCTACGAGCAGTACTTC. Translated: CASSLVPEERSSYEQYF.

The rearrangement uses TRBV14 and TRBJ2-2; 8 nucleotides align to TRBD2. The CDR3 consists of 16 residues. The germline V gene encodes CDR1 SGHDN and CDR2 FVKESK. The trim removed 5 bases at V and 2 bases at J, leaving 7 bases unmatched. This chain's CDR3 is CASSSRTSRNTGELFF. The DNA for the CDR3 is TGTGCCAGCAGCTCCCGGACTAGCCGAAACACCGGGGAGCTGTTTTTT.

The rearrangement joins TRBV7-2 to TRBJ2-1; D is unresolved. The CDR3 extends over 11 amino acids. V lost 1 base to trimming and J lost 8 bases, with 3 bases between them. Germline CDR1 is SGHTA and CDR2 is FQGNSA. The CDR3 DNA follows: TGTGCCAGCAGCTTAGTCCATGAGCAGTTCTTC. This sequence encodes CASSLVHEQFF.

The V gene is TRBV18, the J gene TRBJ2-1; 7 positions agree with TRBD2. CDR1 and CDR2 (germline): KGHSH, LQKENI. CDR3 size: 16 residues. The ends lost 2 bases at V and 4 bases at J; junction bases unmatched: 8. CDR3 in amino acids: CASSPVSLARYNEQFF. The CDR3 DNA sequence: TGTGCCAGCTCACCAGTTTCACTAGCGAGGTACAATGAGCAGTTCTTC.

J is TRBJ1-6 and V is TRBV18; D possibly corresponds to TRBD1 (6 bases). V was clipped by 3 bases and J by 8 bases, with 11 bases between them. The CDR3 totals 14 residues. Looked up from germline, CDR1 is KGHSH and CDR2 is LQKENI. CDR3 sequence (DNA): TGTGCCAGCTCACCCGACTACAGGGATTCACCCCTCCACTTT. This codes for CASSPDYRDSPLHF.

The chain recombines TRBV27 with TRBJ2-7; the D call may be TRBD1 or TRBD2 (6 bases each). Germline V gene sequence: CDR1 MNHEY, CDR2 SMNVEV (reference sequence). Trimming removed 3 bases from V and 5 bases from J, with 11 bases in between. The CDR3 length is 13 residues. The CDR3 region has the DNA TGTGCCAGCAGTTTCGGGGGCAGTAACGAGCAGTACTTC. Translated, it gives CASSFGGSNEQYF.

The chain is built from TRBV30 and TRBJ1-2; 7 positions agree with TRBD1. Germline CDR1 is GTSNPN and CDR2 is SVGIG (reference sequence). After removal of 0 bases from V and 6 bases from J, the junction contained 4 bases not matched to a gene. CDR3 length: 13 amino acids. CDR3 amino acids: CAWSVPGGNGYTF. The CDR3 nucleotides read TGTGCCTGGAGTGTTCCAGGGGGAAATGGCTACACCTTC. The full variable domain, rest sourced from reference TRBV30 and TRBJ1-2, is SQTIHQWPATLVQPVGSPLSLECTVEGTSNPNLYWYRQAAGRGLQLLFYSVGIGQISSEVPQNLSASRPQDRQFILSSKKLLLSDSGFYLCAWSVPGGNGYTFGSGTRLTVV.

The chain carries TRBV7-6 and TRBJ2-5; 11 bases line up with TRBD1. V dropped 1 base and J dropped 2; count of bases not matched to a gene: 15. The CDR3 contains 20 residues. Germline V gene data show CDR1 as SGHVS and CDR2 as FNYEAQ. The CDR3 DNA reads as TGTGCCAGCAGCTTAGAGGCACCCCTCGGACAGGGGGCAAGGCAAGAGACCCAGTACTTC. This gives the protein CASSLEAPLGQGARQETQYF.

A note on this clone: An end of the junction does not agree with germline; a read error may underlie this. The rearrangement joins TRBV13 to TRBJ2-7; 7 bases fit TRBD1. Germline V CDR1 and CDR2: PRHDT, FYEKMQ (reference sequence). This CDR3 has 17 residues. The CDR3 bases are TGTGCCAGCAGCGTAGGGATGGGACAGTCCGTTTCCTACGAGCAGTACTTC. Protein product: CASSVGMGQSVSYEQYF.

This clone was seen once. The chain has TRBV5-1 and TRBJ2-1; 7 bases line up with TRBD2. From germline, CDR1 is SGHRS and CDR2 YFSETQ. With 2 bases clipped from V and 10 bases from J, the junction kept 21 bases outside the gene matches. This CDR3 contains 18 residues. CDR3 amino acids: CASSFSLLTSVVKGEQFF. CDR3 in DNA: TGCGCCAGCAGCTTTAGTCTCCTTACTAGCGTTGTCAAGGGGGAGCAGTTCTTC. The full variable domain, completed using reference TRBV5-1 and TRBJ2-1, is KAGVTQTPRYLIKTRGQQVTLSCSPISGHRSVSWYQQTPGQGLQFLFEYFSETQRNKGNFPGRFSGRQFSNSRSEMNVSTLELGDSALYLCASSFSLLTSVVKGEQFFGPGTRLTVL.

The chain carries TRBV29-1 and TRBJ2-5; a possible D gene is TRBD2 (6 bases). The CDR3 has 13 residues. Germline V gene sequence: CDR1 SQVTM, CDR2 ANQGSEA. The V gene lost 4 bases and the J gene lost 4 bases, with 13 bases spanning the gap. CDR3 region: CSVGGVRGETQYF. CDR3 coding DNA: TGCAGCGTTGGGGGGGTGAGGGGAGAGACCCAGTACTTC.

The gene calls are TRBV11-2 and TRBJ1-5, with a possible D match to TRBD1 (5 bases). Germline V gene sequence: CDR1 SGHAT, CDR2 FQNNGV. Trimming removed 5 bases at V and 6 bases at J, with 11 bases between. The CDR3 runs 13 residues. CDR3 amino acids: CASSRDSFQPQHF. As DNA, the CDR3 is TGTGCCAGCAGCCGTGACAGTTTTCAGCCCCAGCATTTT.

This clone was observed a single time. The V and J genes are TRBV19 and TRBJ1-5; 8 bases line up with TRBD1. Germline assignment: CDR1 LNHDA and CDR2 SQIVND (reference sequence). V lost 6 bases, J lost 3 bases, and 7 bases stayed unmatched. CDR3 length: 15 residues. In DNA, the CDR3 is TGTGCCAGTAGCACGACAGGGGCCTCCAATCAGCCCCAGCATTTT. The encoded protein is CASSTTGASNQPQHF. Based on the CDR3 plus reference TRBV19 and TRBJ1-5, the full variable domain is DGGITQSPKYLFRKEGQNVTLSCEQNLNHDAMYWYRQDPGQGLRLIYYSQIVNDFQKGDIAEGYSVSREKKESFPLTVTSAQKNPTAFYLCASSTTGASNQPQHFGDGTRLSIL.

This clone has only a few counts. The rearrangement uses TRBV9 and TRBJ2-7, with 7 bases matching TRBD1. The V and J ends lost 4 bases and 6 bases, in that order; junction bases with no gene match: 10. Germline CDR1 is SGDLS and CDR2 is YYNGEE. The CDR3 is 14 amino acids. CDR3 region: CASSTGTAAAEQYF. The CDR3, as DNA: TGTGCCAGCAGCACCGGGACAGCTGCCGCCGAGCAGTACTTC.